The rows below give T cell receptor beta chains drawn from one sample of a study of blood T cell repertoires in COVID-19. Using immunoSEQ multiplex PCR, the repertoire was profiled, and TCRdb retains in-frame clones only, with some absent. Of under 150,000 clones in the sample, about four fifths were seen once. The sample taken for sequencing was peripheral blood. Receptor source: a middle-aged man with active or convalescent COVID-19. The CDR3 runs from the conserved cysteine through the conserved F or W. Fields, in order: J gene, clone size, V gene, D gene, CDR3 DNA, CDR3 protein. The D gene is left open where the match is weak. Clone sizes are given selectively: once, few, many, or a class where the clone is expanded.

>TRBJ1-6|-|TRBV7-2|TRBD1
TGTGCCAGCAGCTTAGACGGTACAGGGGGACTTACGAGCTACTTT
CASSLDGTGGLTSYF
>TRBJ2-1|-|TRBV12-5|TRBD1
TGTGCTAGTGGGGGGACAGGGGGCCTTAAAAAGACCTACAATGAGCAGTTCTTC
CASGGTGGLKKTYNEQFF
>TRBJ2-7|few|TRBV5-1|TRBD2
TGCGCCAGCAGCGCACTAGCGGGGGGCGGGAACGAGCAGTACTTC
CASSALAGGGNEQYF
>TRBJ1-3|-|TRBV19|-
TGTGCCAGTAGCGGGTACTCTGGAAACACCATATATTTT
CASSGYSGNTIYF
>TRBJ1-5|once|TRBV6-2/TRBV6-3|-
TGTGCCAGCAGCGGTGGGGGGAATCAGCCCCAGCATTTT
CASSGGGNQPQHF
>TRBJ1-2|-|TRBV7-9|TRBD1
TGTGCCAGCAGCACACAACCCACAGGGGGCGGCTACACCTTC
CASSTQPTGGGYTF
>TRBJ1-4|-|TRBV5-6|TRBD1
TGTGCCAGTTGGGCGAGGGGGCACGAAAAACTGTTTTTT
CASWARGHEKLFF
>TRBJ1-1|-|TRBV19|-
TGTGCCAGTAGTATAAGGCAAATAGGGGGGGGCCCCACTGAAGCTTTCTTT
CASSIRQIGGGPTEAFF
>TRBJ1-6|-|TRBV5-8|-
TGTGCCAGCAGTTTCGGGTCCCTCAATTCACCCCTCCACTTT
CASSFGSLNSPLHF
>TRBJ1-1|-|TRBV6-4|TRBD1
TGTGCCAGCAGTGCGGGACAGGGAGGCACTGAAGCTTTCTTT
CASSAGQGGTEAFF
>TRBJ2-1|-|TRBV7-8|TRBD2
TGTGCCAGCAGCCTATTAGCGGGGGGGCTTCCTGAGCAGTTCTTC
CASSLLAGGLPEQFF
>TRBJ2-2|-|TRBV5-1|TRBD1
TGCGCCAGCAGCCCCGGACAGGGGGGGGCCACGAACACCGGGGAGCTGTTTTTT
CASSPGQGGATNTGELFF
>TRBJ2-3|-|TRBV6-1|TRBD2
TGTGCCAGCAGTGAACGGGGACTAGCTTCCGCAGATACGCAGTATTTT
CASSERGLASADTQYF
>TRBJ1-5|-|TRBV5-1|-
TGCGCCAGCAGCTTGGGAGGAGTTAGCAATCAGCCCCAGCATTTT
CASSLGGVSNQPQHF
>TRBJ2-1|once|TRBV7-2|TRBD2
TGTGCCAGCACAGCTTATATGGGACTACAGCAGTTCTTC
CASTAYMGLQQFF
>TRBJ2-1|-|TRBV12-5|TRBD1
TGTGCTAGTGGTTTGGACAGGGGTGGCTTCAATGAGCAGTTCTTC
CASGLDRGGFNEQFF
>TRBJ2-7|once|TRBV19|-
TGTGCCAGTAGTTCACAGGCACTAACCTACGAGCAGTACTTC
CASSSQALTYEQYF
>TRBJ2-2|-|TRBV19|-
TGTGCCAGTAGTATAGACTTCACCGGGGAGCTGTTTTTT
CASSIDFTGELFF
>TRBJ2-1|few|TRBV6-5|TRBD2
TGTGCCAGCAGCTTGGGACTACACAACAATGAGCAGTTCTTC
CASSLGLHNNEQFF
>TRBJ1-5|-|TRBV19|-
TGTGCCAGCTATGGGCAGGGTGGCCAGCCCCAGCATTTT
CASYGQGGQPQHF
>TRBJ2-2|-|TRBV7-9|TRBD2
TGTGCCAGCAGCGCCTCGGGGGGGCCGGGCACCGGGGAGCTGTTTTTT
CASSASGGPGTGELFF
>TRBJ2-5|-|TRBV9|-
TGTGCCAGCAGCACACTCCATGGACAGAGCCAAGAGACCCAGTACTTC
CASSTLHGQSQETQYF